A selection of T cell receptor delta chains follows, all from one sample in a study of Vδ1+ human thymocytes. TCRdb reprocessed the multiplex PCR reads through CATT. Of about 75,000 delta-chain clones listed, about 35% were seen once; the top ten hold over 0.2%. The source material was Vdelta1+ gamma-delta thymocytes from the thymus. These receptors were taken from a boy younger than two who had congenital heart surgery. The CDR3 runs from the conserved cysteine through the conserved F or W. A D gene is named only where the DNA matches it firmly. Rows give clone size only sometimes, using once, few, many, or a class for an expanded clone.

v_gene	j_gene	d_gene	abundance	CDR3aa	CDR3nt
TRDV2	TRDJ1	TRDD3	.	CACDTEVLGDTQGLIF	TGTGCCTGTGACACCGAAGTACTGGGGGATACGCAGGGACTCATCTTT
TRDV2	TRDJ2	.	.	CACDTAGAPLTAQLFF	TGTGCCTGTGACACCGCTGGGGCCCCTTTGACAGCACAACTCTTCTTT
TRDV1	TRDJ1	TRDD3	.	CALGVSVGDPVTDKLIF	TGTGCTCTTGGGGTAAGCGTGGGGGATCCTGTCACCGATAAACTCATCTTT
TRDV1	TRDJ1	.	few	CALGDPREGGKLIF	TGTGCTCTTGGGGACCCCCGAGAAGGGGGTAAACTCATCTTT
TRDV1	TRDJ1	.	.	CALGDCPFPRAYGEAYTDKLIF	TGTGCTCTTGGGGACTGCCCCTTTCCCAGGGCCTACGGGGAAGCCTACACCGATAAACTCATCTTT
TRDV1	TRDJ1	TRDD3	few	CALGEKLGYWGMLVNTDKLIF	TGTGCTCTTGGGGAGAAACTAGGTTACTGGGGGATGCTTGTAAACACCGATAAACTCATCTTT
TRDV1	TRDJ1	.	few	CALGESPHPGNYYTDKLIF	TGTGCTCTTGGGGAATCCCCACACCCTGGGAATTACTACACCGATAAACTCATCTTT
TRDV1	TRDJ1	TRDD2	.	CALGDRLPTLDPPLKLIF	TGTGCTCTTGGGGACCGCCTTCCTACGTTGGACCCCCCTCTTAAACTCATCTTT
TRDV1	TRDJ1	.	few	CALGEWVGARYTDKLIF	TGTGCTCTTGGGGAATGGGTTGGGGCTAGGTACACCGATAAACTCATCTTT
TRDV1	TRDJ1	TRDD3	.	CALGEAPIVSPTGTGGYWYTDKLIF	TGTGCTCTTGGGGAAGCCCCGATCGTTTCCCCCACGGGTACTGGGGGATACTGGTACACCGATAAACTCATCTTT
TRDV1	TRDJ1	TRDD3	.	CALGNPSPWGSLPYTDKLIF	TGTGCTCTTGGGAACCCCTCCCCCTGGGGGAGTCTCCCGTACACCGATAAACTCATCTTT
TRDV1	TRDJ1	TRDD3	.	CALGQQPFPKGLLGDLLYTDKLIF	TGTGCTCTTGGGCAGCAGCCCTTCCCCAAGGGGCTACTGGGGGATCTACTGTACACCGATAAACTCATCTTT
TRDV1	TRDJ1	TRDD3	few	CALGEPYGWGTSWSYTDKLIF	TGTGCTCTTGGGGAACCTTATGGCTGGGGGACGTCCTGGAGTTACACCGATAAACTCATCTTT
TRDV1	TRDJ1	TRDD3	.	CALGEPSYWGIRLDKLIF	TGTGCTCTTGGGGAACCCTCCTACTGGGGGATACGCCTCGATAAACTCATCTTT
TRDV1	TRDJ1	.	.	CALGEILFTDQLIF	TGTGCTCTTGGGGAAATCCTTTTCACCGATCAACTCATCTTT
TRDV1	TRDJ1	TRDD3	.	CALGELPLTGGFTDKLIF	TGTGCTCTTGGGGAACTACCACTTACTGGGGGATTTACCGATAAACTCATCTTT